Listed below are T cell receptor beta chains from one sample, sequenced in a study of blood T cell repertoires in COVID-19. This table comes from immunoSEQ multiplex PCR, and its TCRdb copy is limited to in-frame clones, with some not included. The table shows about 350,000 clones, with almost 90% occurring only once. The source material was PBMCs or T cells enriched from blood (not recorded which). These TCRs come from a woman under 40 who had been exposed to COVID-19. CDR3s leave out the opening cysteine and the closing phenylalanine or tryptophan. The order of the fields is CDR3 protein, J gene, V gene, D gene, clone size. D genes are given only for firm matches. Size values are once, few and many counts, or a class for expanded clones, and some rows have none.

cdr3_aa: ASSRTSGTNVLSETQY; j_call: TRBJ2-5; v_call: TRBV7-3; d_call: TRBD2; clone_size: -
cdr3_aa: ASSHRRRDSCYGYT; j_call: TRBJ1-2; v_call: TRBV21-1; d_call: -; clone_size: -
cdr3_aa: ATTKDRASNQPQH; j_call: TRBJ1-5; v_call: TRBV15; d_call: TRBD1; clone_size: -
cdr3_aa: AIREDRSYGYT; j_call: TRBJ1-2; v_call: TRBV10-3; d_call: -; clone_size: once
cdr3_aa: ASTLLVTNEQF; j_call: TRBJ2-1; v_call: TRBV7-9; d_call: -; clone_size: few
cdr3_aa: AINAQGDGYT; j_call: TRBJ1-2; v_call: TRBV10-3; d_call: -; clone_size: -
cdr3_aa: ASSFSPFSGNTIY; j_call: TRBJ1-3; v_call: TRBV5-6; d_call: -; clone_size: -
cdr3_aa: ASSFSEVGQY; j_call: TRBJ2-5; v_call: TRBV7-9; d_call: -; clone_size: -
cdr3_aa: ASSAGGEGMNTEAF; j_call: TRBJ1-1; v_call: TRBV25-1; d_call: -; clone_size: -
cdr3_aa: ASSLTERGSPGYEQY; j_call: TRBJ2-7; v_call: TRBV5-1; d_call: TRBD2; clone_size: -
cdr3_aa: ASTGTAYGYT; j_call: TRBJ1-2; v_call: TRBV9; d_call: TRBD1; clone_size: -
cdr3_aa: ASRGDSGRADTGELF; j_call: TRBJ2-2; v_call: TRBV7-9; d_call: TRBD2; clone_size: -
cdr3_aa: ASSLGSRGSNQPQH; j_call: TRBJ1-5; v_call: TRBV5-8; d_call: -; clone_size: -
cdr3_aa: ASSYAGSFEQY; j_call: TRBJ2-7; v_call: TRBV6-5; d_call: -; clone_size: -
cdr3_aa: AIRGHSEAF; j_call: TRBJ1-1; v_call: TRBV10-3; d_call: -; clone_size: -
cdr3_aa: ASSLSSGRAQPQH; j_call: TRBJ1-5; v_call: TRBV27; d_call: -; clone_size: once
cdr3_aa: ASGGRGGQPQH; j_call: TRBJ1-5; v_call: TRBV6-6; d_call: -; clone_size: -
cdr3_aa: ASRGTGVLRNTGELF; j_call: TRBJ2-2; v_call: TRBV19; d_call: TRBD1; clone_size: few
cdr3_aa: ASSPPSPNIQY; j_call: TRBJ2-4; v_call: TRBV18; d_call: -; clone_size: -
cdr3_aa: AWSGQGFLGNTIY; j_call: TRBJ1-3; v_call: TRBV30; d_call: TRBD1; clone_size: -
cdr3_aa: ASSLSQGASQPQH; j_call: TRBJ1-5; v_call: TRBV7-2; d_call: -; clone_size: -
cdr3_aa: ASSYRGSNQPQH; j_call: TRBJ1-5; v_call: TRBV6-5; d_call: -; clone_size: -
cdr3_aa: ASSTGVEQY; j_call: TRBJ2-7; v_call: TRBV12-3/TRBV12-4; d_call: TRBD1; clone_size: -
cdr3_aa: ASTTLGVPDTQY; j_call: TRBJ2-3; v_call: TRBV7-9; d_call: -; clone_size: -
cdr3_aa: ASTLSGTGVGGTGAF; j_call: TRBJ1-1; v_call: TRBV7-8; d_call: TRBD1; clone_size: -
cdr3_aa: ASSLVGASGVSYNEQF; j_call: TRBJ2-1; v_call: TRBV7-8; d_call: TRBD2; clone_size: -
cdr3_aa: ASSPRRGQGILYEQY; j_call: TRBJ2-7; v_call: TRBV5-1; d_call: -; clone_size: -
cdr3_aa: ASSPTPSGMEGHVQQF; j_call: TRBJ2-1; v_call: TRBV18; d_call: TRBD2; clone_size: -
cdr3_aa: ASSRGPGGSQPQH; j_call: TRBJ1-5; v_call: TRBV28; d_call: -; clone_size: -
cdr3_aa: ASQTILAGQGTYGYT; j_call: TRBJ1-2; v_call: TRBV7-9; d_call: TRBD1; clone_size: -
cdr3_aa: ASSQDYPIVRYEQY; j_call: TRBJ2-7; v_call: TRBV14; d_call: -; clone_size: -
cdr3_aa: ASSPRGDRNTEAF; j_call: TRBJ1-1; v_call: TRBV18; d_call: -; clone_size: -
cdr3_aa: ASQLGLNTGELF; j_call: TRBJ2-2; v_call: TRBV4-1; d_call: -; clone_size: -
cdr3_aa: ASSPGLAGEQF; j_call: TRBJ2-1; v_call: TRBV11-3; d_call: TRBD2; clone_size: -
cdr3_aa: ASSVHSTGGGGMNTEAF; j_call: TRBJ1-1; v_call: TRBV9; d_call: TRBD1; clone_size: -
cdr3_aa: ASTANRQGSSAAQPQH; j_call: TRBJ1-5; v_call: TRBV2; d_call: TRBD1; clone_size: -
cdr3_aa: ASSLIAGESNEQY; j_call: TRBJ2-7; v_call: TRBV28; d_call: TRBD2; clone_size: -
cdr3_aa: ASSFSGGYTEAF; j_call: TRBJ1-1; v_call: TRBV19; d_call: TRBD1; clone_size: -
cdr3_aa: ASSPSAVGDRRDTQY; j_call: TRBJ2-3; v_call: TRBV9; d_call: -; clone_size: -
cdr3_aa: ASNPPEEGETQY; j_call: TRBJ2-5; v_call: TRBV28; d_call: -; clone_size: -
cdr3_aa: SGQGVDTGEQY; j_call: TRBJ2-7; v_call: TRBV29-1; d_call: TRBD1; clone_size: -
cdr3_aa: ASSDQGTSYEQY; j_call: TRBJ2-7; v_call: TRBV3-1/TRBV3-2; d_call: -; clone_size: once
cdr3_aa: ASSLVHLGGIEDTEAF; j_call: TRBJ1-1; v_call: TRBV5-5; d_call: -; clone_size: -
cdr3_aa: ASTPPRAGELF; j_call: TRBJ2-2; v_call: TRBV28; d_call: -; clone_size: -
cdr3_aa: ASSRGQASTDTQY; j_call: TRBJ2-3; v_call: TRBV5-1; d_call: -; clone_size: -
cdr3_aa: ASSVAGTVSYEQY; j_call: TRBJ2-7; v_call: TRBV9; d_call: TRBD1; clone_size: -
cdr3_aa: ASSQASAGAQETQY; j_call: TRBJ2-5; v_call: TRBV3-1/TRBV3-2; d_call: TRBD2; clone_size: few
cdr3_aa: ASSEQRQGGDEQY; j_call: TRBJ2-7; v_call: TRBV25-1; d_call: TRBD1; clone_size: -
cdr3_aa: ASSLASGRGEQY; j_call: TRBJ2-7; v_call: TRBV28; d_call: TRBD2; clone_size: -
cdr3_aa: SASIQGFEAF; j_call: TRBJ1-1; v_call: TRBV20-1; d_call: -; clone_size: -
cdr3_aa: ASSSQARTEAF; j_call: TRBJ1-1; v_call: TRBV25-1; d_call: -; clone_size: -
cdr3_aa: ASSQSFGFTGGELF; j_call: TRBJ2-2; v_call: TRBV3-1/TRBV3-2; d_call: -; clone_size: -
cdr3_aa: ASSAVAGTIQVGQY; j_call: TRBJ2-7; v_call: TRBV7-8; d_call: TRBD2; clone_size: -
cdr3_aa: ASSLGFNGAYEQY; j_call: TRBJ2-7; v_call: TRBV11-2; d_call: -; clone_size: -
cdr3_aa: ASSEEVGLATNEKLF; j_call: TRBJ1-4; v_call: TRBV2; d_call: -; clone_size: -
cdr3_aa: ASSYSGRGSTDTQY; j_call: TRBJ2-3; v_call: TRBV5-1; d_call: TRBD2; clone_size: -
cdr3_aa: ASSPPRTSGAPGETQY; j_call: TRBJ2-5; v_call: TRBV18; d_call: TRBD2; clone_size: -